This T cell receptor (beta chain) was captured in a study of blood T cell repertoires in COVID-19. Study details: The United States, Italy and Spain were the sources of the acute and convalescent COVID-19 samples. Sources were T cells, B-cell-depleted T cells, or PBMCs; the material itself was cDNA or gDNA.

Germline V CDR1 and CDR2: SGHTS, YDEGEE. The CDR3 loop spans 15 amino acids. Germline trimming cut 3 bases from V and 0 bases from J; bases unmatched to any gene: 1. It was during active infection that Seattle patients were enrolled and then longitudinally followed. Original processing methods: Amplification of reference gene primers was used by the study to estimate nucleated cell counts. The assay was immunoSEQ multiplex PCR, and TCRdb's table has in-frame clones only and misses some. Clone size and the V and J calls come from that table; the DNA yielded D and trimming. The sample lists over 200,000 clones, 65% to 90% occurring once.

What was sequenced was peripheral blood. The sequence came from a man in his forties or fifties with COVID-19, enrolled during active disease. This chain links TRBV5-8 with TRBJ1-4; TRBD1 matches 8 bases. CDR3 in amino acids: CASSWGQATNEKLFF. In nucleotides, the CDR3 is TGTGCCAGCAGCTGGGGACAGGCAACTAATGAAAAACTGTTTTTT. The variable domain in full, with the rest retrieved from reference TRBV5-8 and TRBJ1-4, is EAGVTQSPTHLIKTRGQQATLRCSPISGHTSVYWYQQALGLGLQFLLWYDEGEERNRGNFPPRFSGRQFPNYSSELNVNALELEDSALYLCASSWGQATNEKLFFGSGTQLSVL.